This TCR beta chain derives from a study of T cells in localized non-small cell lung cancer. Measured with immunoSEQ multiplex PCR; TCRdb has only the in-frame clones, and not every one. The sample consists of over 20,000 clones, around 90% of them appearing once. Trimming at V came to 4 bases and at J to 2 bases, leaving 4 bases not matched to a gene. This CDR3 is built from 14 residues. The germline V gene encodes CDR1 SGHNT and CDR2 YYREEE (reference sequence). The clonotype comes from a male donor older than 55 with stage II lung adenocarcinoma. The source material was peripheral blood mononuclear cells, sampled before any cancer treatment. The chain uses TRBV5-4 and TRBJ2-3; 7 nucleotides line up with TRBD2. In DNA form, the CDR3 reads TGTGCCAGCAGCCCCCGGGACTACACAGATACGCAGTATTTT. Its translation is CASSPRDYTDTQYF.